Below are 30 T cell receptor beta chains sequenced from a single sample in a study of CXCR3-negative and CXCR3-positive naive CD8 T cells. UMI-tagged TRB cDNA libraries were built via 5' RACE. Reanalyzing the 5' RACE reads, TCRdb keeps one entry per CDR3 protein, without DNA. Recorded here are some 28,000 distinct CDR3 sequences; the top ten clones represent 9.5% to 13%. Source material: memory CD8+ T cells from blood. All receptors derive from a human donor in good health. Some clones in this sample may be carry-over from other donors' samples.

The gene calls are TRBV5-1 and TRBJ2-7; the D call from TCRdb, TRBD1, cannot be confirmed without DNA. The germline V gene encodes CDR1 SGHRS and CDR2 YFSETQ. This CDR3 region has 14 residues. The CDR3 spells CASSIDSQGYEQYF.

The V gene is TRBV7-7, the J gene TRBJ2-1; TCRdb's assignment of TRBD2 cannot be checked, as there is no DNA. The germline gives CDR1 SSHAT, CDR2 FNYEAQ (reference sequence). The CDR3 loop spans 19 amino acids. The CDR3 sequence is CASSQGLAGGPSSYNEQFF.

The chain joins TRBV5-5 to TRBJ2-7. The CDR3 spans 15 residues. The germline V gene has CDR1 SGHKS and CDR2 YYEKEE (reference sequence). CDR3 in amino acids: CASSLGPSTSYEQYF.

V and J are TRBV12-3 or TRBV12-4 and TRBJ2-1; TCRdb's D call of TRBD1 is untestable without DNA. CDR3 length: 12 residues. The CDR3 sequence is CASSIPPNEQFF.

The chain joins TRBV6-1 to TRBJ1-3; the TCRdb D gene call, TRBD1, has no DNA to confirm it. From germline, CDR1 is MNHNS and CDR2 SASEGT. CDR3 length: 14 amino acids. The CDR3 protein is CASGGSTSGNTIYF.

The chain has TRBV20-1 and TRBJ2-7; TCRdb lists TRBD1, though no DNA is available to test this call. The CDR3 loop spans 17 amino acids. Germline CDR1 and CDR2: DFQATT and SNEGSKA (reference sequence). The CDR3 loop reads CSANNDASGQVYYEQYF.

This clonotype is medium-sized (0.01 to 0.1%) by frequency. The CDR3 spells CSAGRGLDTEAFF. The chain joins TRBV20-1 to TRBJ1-1; lacking DNA, the TRBD1 call made by TCRdb goes unchecked. The CDR3 covers 13 residues. CDR1 and CDR2 from the germline V gene are DFQATT and SNEGSKA (reference sequence).

The V gene is TRBV20-1, the J gene TRBJ2-1; the TCRdb call, TRBD1, lacks DNA for checking. This CDR3 is built from 14 residues. CDR1 and CDR2 (germline): DFQATT, SNEGSKA (reference sequence). CDR3 sequence reads: CSARGGLSGDEQFF.

The chain recombines TRBV10-1 with TRBJ2-6; TCRdb indicates TRBD2, and absent DNA this call remains unverified. The CDR3 runs 20 residues. Germline lookup yields CDR1 WNHNN and CDR2 SYGVQD (reference sequence). CDR3 in amino acids: CASSFPPGPLRAAGANVLTF.

V and J are TRBV5-1 and TRBJ2-1. The CDR3 extends over 15 amino acids. Germline-derived CDR1 and CDR2 are SGHRS and YFSETQ. The CDR3 sequence is CASSVARSSYNEQFF. Drawing the rest from reference TRBV5-1 and TRBJ2-1, the complete variable domain is KAGVTQTPRYLIKTRGQQVTLSCSPISGHRSVSWYQQTPGQGLQFLFEYFSETQRNKGNFPGRFSGRQFSNSRSEMNVSTLELGDSALYLCASSVARSSYNEQFFGPGTRLTVL.

This clonotype shows up as medium-sized by frequency. The chain combines TRBV20-1 with TRBJ2-7; TCRdb returns TRBD2, unconfirmable since there is no DNA. The CDR3 length is 15 residues. Per the germline V gene, CDR1 is DFQATT and CDR2 is SNEGSKA (reference sequence). CDR3 region: CSARELAGGSYEQYF.

The J gene is TRBJ2-1, the V gene TRBV11-2; no DNA is available, so the TRBD2 call from TCRdb remains unchecked. The CDR3 has 14 residues. CDR1 is SGHAT and CDR2 is FQNNGV in the germline V gene. This chain's CDR3 is CASRLAGGGNEQFF.

This rearrangement joins TRBV25-1 to TRBJ1-4. The length of the CDR3 is 15 residues. From germline, CDR1 is MGHDK and CDR2 SYGVNS. The CDR3 region is CASSERPATNEKLFF.

This rearrangement joins TRBV29-1 to TRBJ2-3; TCRdb calls TRBD1, which cannot be checked without DNA. Germline V CDR1 and CDR2: SQVTM, ANQGSEA. The CDR3 runs 14 residues. CDR3 amino acids: CSVDPGQVTDTQYF.

The rearrangement joins TRBV6-4 to TRBJ2-3; TCRdb's D call, TRBD1, is unchecked because there is no DNA. Per germline, CDR1 MRHNA and CDR2 SNTAGT. This CDR3 spans 16 amino acids. CDR3 residues: CASSDGTGSGTDTQYF.

V gene TRBV29-1 combines with J gene TRBJ2-7; the D call from TCRdb, TRBD1, cannot be confirmed without DNA. The CDR3 runs 13 residues. The V gene's germline CDR1 is SQVTM and CDR2 ANQGSEA. CDR3 sequence: CSVEPRGGYEQYF.

The rearrangement joins TRBV7-9 to TRBJ2-5; TCRdb names TRBD1, which stays unverified in the absence of DNA. This CDR3 has 14 amino acids. Germline V lookup: CDR1 SEHNR, CDR2 FQNEAQ (reference sequence). This CDR3 is CASSFRTGEETQYF.

The gene calls are TRBV29-1 and TRBJ1-1; TCRdb calls TRBD1, which cannot be checked without DNA. This CDR3 has 13 amino acids. The germline CDR1 and CDR2 sequences are SQVTM and ANQGSEA. Here the CDR3 reads CSVKATGGTEAFF.

This chain uses TRBV27 with TRBJ1-2; with no DNA, the TCRdb D assignment of TRBD1 cannot be verified. The CDR3 is 17 amino acids. Germline values: CDR1 MNHEY, CDR2 SMNVEV (reference sequence). CDR3 protein: CASSLSGVTGRGYGYTF.

The CDR3 reads CASSQGLAGYNEQFF. V gene TRBV7-3 combines with J gene TRBJ2-1; the D gene TCRdb calls, TRBD2, cannot be checked with no DNA. CDR1 is SGHTA and CDR2 is FQGTGA in the germline V gene. CDR3 size: 15 residues.

The J gene is TRBJ2-1, the V gene TRBV29-1. CDR1 and CDR2 from the germline V gene are SQVTM and ANQGSEA. CDR3 length: 12 amino acids. CDR3: CSVGAEYNEQFF.

J is TRBJ1-2 and V is TRBV28; TCRdb lists TRBD1, though no DNA is available to test this call. This CDR3 region has 15 residues. CDR1 is MDHEN and CDR2 is SYDVKM in the germline V gene. The CDR3 loop is CASSFRDRGYYGYTF.

The rearrangement links TRBV12-3 or TRBV12-4 to TRBJ2-5; the TRBD1 assignment by TCRdb is unverifiable without DNA. The CDR3 extends over 14 amino acids. This chain's CDR3 is CASRSGTQQETQYF.

The J gene is TRBJ2-1, the V gene TRBV11-2; TCRdb's D call, TRBD2, is unchecked because there is no DNA. Germline V gene sequence: CDR1 SGHAT, CDR2 FQNNGV. The CDR3 is made up of 19 amino acids. This chain's CDR3 is CASSLDPRASGRGYNEQFF.

V and J are TRBV2 and TRBJ2-5; absent DNA, TCRdb's TRBD2 call cannot be checked. Germline V gene data show CDR1 as SNHLY and CDR2 as FYNNEI. The CDR3 is 14 amino acids. CDR3 region: CASVEGRSQETQYF.

This sequence joins TRBV7-2 and TRBJ2-1; TCRdb indicates TRBD2, and absent DNA this call remains unverified. Germline V gene lookup returns CDR1 SGHTA and CDR2 FQGNSA. The CDR3 covers 16 residues. CDR3 loop: CASSLVPAGGDNEQFF. Supplemented by reference TRBV7-2 and TRBJ2-1, the full variable domain reads GAGVSQSPSNKVTEKGKDVELRCDPISGHTALYWYRQSLGQGLEFLIYFQGNSAPDKSGLPSDRFSAERTGGSVSTLTIQRTQQEDSAVYLCASSLVPAGGDNEQFFGPGTRLTVL.

This chain links TRBV7-2 with TRBJ2-1; TCRdb's D gene call, TRBD1, goes unchecked for lack of DNA. This CDR3 is 15 amino acids long. Germline values: CDR1 SGHTA, CDR2 FQGNSA. The CDR3 loop is CASSATGTDYNEQFF. Full variable domain (outside the CDR3, taken from reference TRBV7-2 and TRBJ2-1): GAGVSQSPSNKVTEKGKDVELRCDPISGHTALYWYRQSLGQGLEFLIYFQGNSAPDKSGLPSDRFSAERTGGSVSTLTIQRTQQEDSAVYLCASSATGTDYNEQFFGPGTRLTVL.

The V gene is TRBV6-4, the J gene TRBJ2-1; TCRdb's D call of TRBD2 is untestable without DNA. There are 15 residues in the CDR3. Germline V gene data show CDR1 as MRHNA and CDR2 as SNTAGT. The CDR3 loop reads CASSDGLAGVNEQFF.

This rearrangement joins TRBV29-1 to TRBJ2-5. The CDR3 runs to 12 residues. CDR1 and CDR2 (germline): SQVTM, ANQGSEA. CDR3 sequence reads: CSVEALQETQYF.

This chain joins TRBV6-4 and TRBJ2-1; lacking DNA, the TRBD1 call made by TCRdb goes unchecked. The V gene's germline CDR1 is MRHNA and CDR2 SNTAGT. The CDR3 covers 15 residues. This CDR3 reads CASSEIQGAYNEQFF.